The rows below give T cell receptor beta chains drawn from one sample of a study of cytotoxic CD8 clonotypes in ibrutinib-treated CLL. The repertoire was sequenced with immunoSEQ multiplex PCR; TCRdb's copy has only in-frame clones and lacks some. The sample includes 45,000 or so clones, roughly three fifths of them seen just once. Material: PBMCs, obtained after 24 months of ibrutinib treatment. These TCRs come from a human donor with chronic lymphocytic leukemia. CDR3s include the opening cysteine and the closing phenylalanine or tryptophan. Fields, in order: D gene, clone size, J gene, V gene, CDR3 protein, CDR3 DNA. D genes are given only for firm matches. Expanded clones are given a class, and other clones once, few, many or no size at all.

D: NA; size: NA; J: TRBJ1-5; V: TRBV4-1; CDR3: CASSQGPFGGNQPQHF; DNA: TGCGCCAGCAGCCAAGGCCCGTTTGGAGGCAATCAGCCCCAGCATTTT
D: NA; size: NA; J: TRBJ1-5; V: TRBV6-1; CDR3: CASSPGPPPQPQHF; DNA: TGTGCCAGCAGCCCGGGACCTCCCCCTCAGCCCCAGCATTTT
D: NA; size: NA; J: TRBJ2-2; V: TRBV11-1; CDR3: CASQLLPNTGELFF; DNA: TGTGCCAGCCAATTGCTACCGAACACCGGGGAGCTGTTTTTT
D: NA; size: NA; J: TRBJ1-1; V: TRBV4-2; CDR3: CASSQVGQGRAFF; DNA: TGTGCCAGCAGCCAAGTAGGGCAGGGTCGAGCTTTCTTT
D: TRBD1; size: NA; J: TRBJ1-1; V: TRBV5-1; CDR3: CASSETGTGFTEAFF; DNA: TGCGCCAGCAGCGAGACCGGGACAGGGTTTACTGAAGCTTTCTTT
D: TRBD1; size: few; J: TRBJ1-1; V: TRBV19; CDR3: CATLPRTGHGEAFF; DNA: TGTGCCACTTTACCCCGGACAGGGCATGGTGAAGCTTTCTTT
D: TRBD2; size: NA; J: TRBJ2-4; V: TRBV2; CDR3: CASTSRGFLAKNIQYF; DNA: TGTGCCAGCACCTCGCGGGGGTTTCTAGCCAAAAACATTCAGTACTTC
D: NA; size: NA; J: TRBJ1-4; V: TRBV19; CDR3: CASSIARGRGEKLFF; DNA: TGTGCCAGTAGTATAGCCCGGGGAAGGGGTGAAAAACTGTTTTTT
D: NA; size: few; J: TRBJ1-4; V: TRBV28; CDR3: CASSPPRGKLFF; DNA: TGTGCCAGCAGCCCACCGAGGGGGAAACTGTTTTTT
D: NA; size: once; J: TRBJ2-7; V: TRBV7-9; CDR3: CASSLAAGPSYEQYF; DNA: TGTGCCAGCAGCTTAGCCGCGGGACCGTCCTACGAGCAGTACTTC
D: TRBD1; size: NA; J: TRBJ2-7; V: TRBV7-8; CDR3: CASSWGQGGIYEQYF; DNA: TGTGCCAGCAGCTGGGGACAGGGTGGGATCTACGAGCAGTACTTC
D: TRBD1; size: NA; J: TRBJ2-1; V: TRBV7-9; CDR3: CASSLAEDRGIGDEQFF; DNA: TGTGCCAGCAGCTTGGCTGAGGACAGGGGAATAGGAGATGAGCAGTTCTTC
D: TRBD2; size: few; J: TRBJ2-7; V: TRBV4-2; CDR3: CASSQASGGLDEQYF; DNA: TGTGCCAGCAGCCAAGCCTCGGGGGGGCTCGACGAGCAGTACTTC
D: NA; size: many; J: TRBJ1-5; V: TRBV27; CDR3: CASSLRGGQPQHF; DNA: TGTGCCAGCAGTTTAAGGGGGGGTCAGCCCCAGCATTTT
D: TRBD1; size: few; J: TRBJ1-2; V: TRBV5-4; CDR3: CASSRQDRGSYGYTF; DNA: TGTGCCAGCAGCCGTCAGGACAGGGGTTCCTATGGCTACACCTTC
D: NA; size: few; J: TRBJ1-6; V: TRBV10-3; CDR3: CAISESPPPLHF; DNA: TGTGCCATCAGTGAGTCCCCACCACCCCTCCACTTT
D: NA; size: NA; J: TRBJ1-1; V: TRBV7-8; CDR3: CASSLDLWVGTEAFF; DNA: TGTGCCAGCAGCTTAGATTTGTGGGTGGGCACTGAAGCTTTCTTT
D: NA; size: few; J: TRBJ1-2; V: TRBV6-5; CDR3: CASSYSGGTPYGYTF; DNA: TGTGCCAGCAGTTACTCCGGGGGGACACCATATGGCTACACCTTC
D: NA; size: NA; J: TRBJ2-1; V: TRBV5-1; CDR3: CASSQRAVMGYNEQFF; DNA: TGCGCCAGCAGCCAGAGAGCGGTCATGGGTTACAATGAGCAGTTCTTC
D: TRBD1; size: NA; J: TRBJ2-7; V: TRBV10-3; CDR3: CAIRTAGGASYEQYF; DNA: TGTGCCATCAGAACCGCAGGGGGCGCGTCCTACGAGCAGTACTTC
D: TRBD1; size: NA; J: TRBJ2-1; V: TRBV16; CDR3: CASSPGQELYNEQFF; DNA: TGTGCCAGCAGCCCGGGACAGGAGCTCTACAATGAGCAGTTCTTC
D: TRBD1; size: NA; J: TRBJ2-7; V: TRBV4-1; CDR3: CASSRTGDYEQYF; DNA: TGCGCCAGCAGCCGGACAGGGGACTACGAGCAGTACTTC
D: TRBD2; size: NA; J: TRBJ2-3; V: TRBV27; CDR3: CASSSRTSGGPSTDTQYF; DNA: TGTGCCAGCAGTTCGAGGACTAGCGGGGGACCTAGCACAGATACGCAGTATTTT
D: TRBD2; size: NA; J: TRBJ2-1; V: TRBV5-1; CDR3: CASSLMTSGGVSYNEQFF; DNA: TGCGCCAGCAGCCTCATGACTAGCGGGGGGGTCTCCTACAATGAGCAGTTCTTC
D: NA; size: NA; J: TRBJ1-1; V: TRBV5-4; CDR3: CASSLGGSTEAFF; DNA: TGTGCCAGCAGCTTGGGGGGGTCGACTGAAGCTTTCTTT
D: NA; size: many; J: TRBJ2-7; V: TRBV7-9; CDR3: CASSLARDNSYEQYF; DNA: TGTGCCAGCAGCTTAGCCCGGGACAACTCCTACGAGCAGTACTTC
D: NA; size: NA; J: TRBJ2-1; V: TRBV29-1; CDR3: CSVVRGSYNEQFF; DNA: TGCAGCGTTGTCAGGGGTTCCTACAATGAGCAGTTCTTC
D: TRBD1; size: NA; J: TRBJ1-2; V: TRBV25-1; CDR3: CASSEYQGARGYTF; DNA: TGTGCCAGCAGTGAATATCAGGGGGCGCGTGGCTACACCTTC
D: TRBD2; size: NA; J: TRBJ2-1; V: TRBV28; CDR3: CASSLLGLAGGPEQFF; DNA: TGTGCCAGCAGTTTATTAGGTCTAGCGGGGGGGCCTGAGCAGTTCTTC
D: NA; size: few; J: TRBJ1-1; V: TRBV20-1; CDR3: CSASSPGVAFF; DNA: TGCAGTGCTAGTTCCCCGGGGGTAGCTTTCTTT
D: NA; size: NA; J: TRBJ1-5; V: TRBV19; CDR3: CASRGGQGYQPQHF; DNA: TGTGCCAGTAGAGGAGGGCAGGGGTATCAGCCCCAGCATTTT
D: NA; size: NA; J: TRBJ2-3; V: TRBV2; CDR3: CASSGGPNTDTQYF; DNA: TGTGCCAGCAGCGGGGGGCCGAACACAGATACGCAGTATTTT
D: TRBD1; size: NA; J: TRBJ2-2; V: TRBV19; CDR3: CASSSGTGKVGELFF; DNA: TGTGCCAGTAGTTCCGGGACAGGGAAAGTCGGGGAGCTGTTTTTT
D: NA; size: NA; J: TRBJ1-2; V: TRBV6-5; CDR3: CASSATTVLSSGYTF; DNA: TGTGCCAGCAGTGCTACGACAGTTCTATCCTCGGGCTACACCTTC
D: NA; size: NA; J: TRBJ2-3; V: TRBV27; CDR3: CASSRWGDTQYF; DNA: TGTGCCAGCAGCCGCTGGGGGGATACGCAGTATTTT
D: TRBD2; size: NA; J: TRBJ2-3; V: TRBV7-8; CDR3: CASSLLRGGSGTQYF; DNA: TGTGCCAGCAGCTTATTAAGGGGAGGGTCGGGGACGCAGTATTTT
D: NA; size: few; J: TRBJ2-1; V: TRBV4-1; CDR3: CASSQVESGQPVF; DNA: TGCGCCAGCAGCCAAGTTGAGTCGGGCCAGCCAGTCTTC
D: NA; size: NA; J: TRBJ1-4; V: TRBV2; CDR3: CASSVQDEKLFF; DNA: TGTGCCAGCAGTGTGCAGGATGAAAAACTGTTTTTT
D: NA; size: NA; J: TRBJ2-1; V: TRBV11-2; CDR3: CASSYWGPANEQFF; DNA: TGTGCCAGCTCCTACTGGGGCCCTGCAAATGAGCAGTTCTTC
D: NA; size: NA; J: TRBJ1-2; V: TRBV2; CDR3: CASSYAGDGYTF; DNA: TGTGCCAGCAGTTATGCGGGTGATGGCTACACCTTC
D: NA; size: NA; J: TRBJ1-2; V: TRBV6-5; CDR3: CASSWGYGYTF; DNA: TGTGCCAGCAGTTGGGGCTATGGCTACACCTTC
D: NA; size: NA; J: TRBJ2-3; V: TRBV6-1; CDR3: CASSGGGLVLSKDTQYF; DNA: TGTGCCAGCAGTGGTGGGGGACTGGTACTTTCCAAGGATACGCAGTATTTT
D: NA; size: NA; J: TRBJ1-2; V: TRBV6-5; CDR3: CASSSRGGYTF; DNA: TGTGCCAGCAGTTCCCGAGGGGGCTACACCTTC
D: NA; size: NA; J: TRBJ1-6; V: TRBV6-5; CDR3: CASTQGNSPLHF; DNA: TGTGCCAGCACCCAGGGGAATTCACCCCTCCACTTT
D: NA; size: NA; J: TRBJ2-2; V: TRBV2; CDR3: CASSYRVNGELFF; DNA: TGTGCCAGCAGTTACAGGGTCAACGGGGAGCTGTTTTTT
D: NA; size: NA; J: TRBJ2-5; V: TRBV11-2; CDR3: CASSLYTQETQYF; DNA: TGTGCCAGCAGCTTATATACTCAAGAGACCCAGTACTTC
D: NA; size: few; J: TRBJ2-6; V: TRBV5-1; CDR3: CASSLVAGPSGANVLTF; DNA: TGCGCCAGCAGCTTGGTGGCGGGACCCTCTGGGGCCAACGTCCTGACTTTC
D: NA; size: NA; J: TRBJ2-6; V: TRBV11-2; CDR3: CASSLVVAFSGANVLTF; DNA: TGTGCCAGCAGCTTAGTGGTCGCATTCTCTGGGGCCAACGTCCTGACTTTC
D: NA; size: NA; J: TRBJ1-5; V: TRBV7-9; CDR3: CASSFGGGNNQPQHF; DNA: TGTGCCAGCAGTTTCGGCGGGGGCAACAATCAGCCCCAGCATTTT
D: TRBD1; size: once; J: TRBJ2-7; V: TRBV5-4; CDR3: CASSRRDSSYEQYF; DNA: TGTGCCAGCAGCCGCCGGGACAGCTCCTACGAGCAGTACTTC